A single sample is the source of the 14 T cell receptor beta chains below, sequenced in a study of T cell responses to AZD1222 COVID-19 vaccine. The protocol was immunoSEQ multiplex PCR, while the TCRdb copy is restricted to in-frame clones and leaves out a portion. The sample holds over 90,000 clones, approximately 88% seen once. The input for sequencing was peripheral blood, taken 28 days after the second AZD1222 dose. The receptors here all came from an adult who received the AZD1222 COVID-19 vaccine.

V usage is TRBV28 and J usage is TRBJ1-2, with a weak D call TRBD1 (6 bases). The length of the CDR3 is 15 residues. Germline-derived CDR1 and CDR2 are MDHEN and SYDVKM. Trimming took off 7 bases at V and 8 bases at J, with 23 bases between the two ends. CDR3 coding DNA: TGTGCCAGCACTAAAACCAACAGCAGGGGCGACGGCTACACCTTC. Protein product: CASTKTNSRGDGYTF.

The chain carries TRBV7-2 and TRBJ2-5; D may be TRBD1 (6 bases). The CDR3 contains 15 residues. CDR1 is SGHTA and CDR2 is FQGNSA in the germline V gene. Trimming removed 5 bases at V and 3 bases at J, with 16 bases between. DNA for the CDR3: TGTGCCAGCAGCGCAGCCGGGACAATTGAAGAGACCCAGTACTTC. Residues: CASSAAGTIEETQYF.

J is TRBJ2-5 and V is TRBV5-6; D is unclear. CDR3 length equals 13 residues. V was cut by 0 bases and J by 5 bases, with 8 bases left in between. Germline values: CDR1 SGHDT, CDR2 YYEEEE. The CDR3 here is CASSLALRETQYF. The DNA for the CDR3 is TGTGCCAGCAGCTTGGCTCTAAGGGAGACCCAGTACTTC.

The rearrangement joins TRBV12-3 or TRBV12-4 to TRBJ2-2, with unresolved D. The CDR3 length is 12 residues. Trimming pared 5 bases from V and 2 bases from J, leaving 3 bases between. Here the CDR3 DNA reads TGTGCCAGCAGTCTTAACACCGGGGAGCTGTTTTTT. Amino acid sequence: CASSLNTGELFF.

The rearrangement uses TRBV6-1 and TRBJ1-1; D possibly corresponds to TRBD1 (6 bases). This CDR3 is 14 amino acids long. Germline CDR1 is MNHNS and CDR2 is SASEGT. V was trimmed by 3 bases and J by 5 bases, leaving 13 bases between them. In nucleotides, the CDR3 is TGTGCCAGCAGTGAGGAGGGGGGTGGAACTGAAGCTTTCTTT. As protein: CASSEEGGGTEAFF.

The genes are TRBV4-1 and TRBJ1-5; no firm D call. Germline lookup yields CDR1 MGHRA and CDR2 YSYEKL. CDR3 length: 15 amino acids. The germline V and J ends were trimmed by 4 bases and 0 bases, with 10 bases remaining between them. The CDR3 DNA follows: TGCGCCAGCAGCCTAACAGATTATAGCAATCAGCCCCAGCATTTT. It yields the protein CASSLTDYSNQPQHF.

Here the CDR3 reads CASSYSTRTDTQYF. DNA of the CDR3: TGTGCCAGCAGTTACTCGACGCGGACGGATACGCAGTATTTT. This chain connects TRBV6-6 to TRBJ2-3; no firm D call. Germline V CDR1 and CDR2: MNHNY, SVGAGI (reference sequence). V lost 0 bases, J lost 6 bases, and 10 bases lay in between. The CDR3 spans 14 residues.

CDR3 region: CASSLGLRLARVADTQYF. The CDR3 nucleotides are TGTGCCAGCAGTTTAGGCTTGCGGCTAGCGAGGGTAGCAGATACGCAGTATTTT. The gene calls are TRBV6-2 or TRBV6-3 and TRBJ2-3, with D maybe TRBD2 (6 bases). V was pared by 4 bases and J by 4 bases, with 24 bases between. The CDR3 totals 18 residues. The V gene's germline CDR1 is MNHEY and CDR2 SVGEGT.

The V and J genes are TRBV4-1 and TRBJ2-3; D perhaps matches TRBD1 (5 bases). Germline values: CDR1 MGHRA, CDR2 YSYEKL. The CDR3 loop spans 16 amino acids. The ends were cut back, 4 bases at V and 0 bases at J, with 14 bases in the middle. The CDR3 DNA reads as TGCGCCAGCAGCCGAACTGGGGCGGCTAGCACAGATACGCAGTATTTT. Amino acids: CASSRTGAASTDTQYF.

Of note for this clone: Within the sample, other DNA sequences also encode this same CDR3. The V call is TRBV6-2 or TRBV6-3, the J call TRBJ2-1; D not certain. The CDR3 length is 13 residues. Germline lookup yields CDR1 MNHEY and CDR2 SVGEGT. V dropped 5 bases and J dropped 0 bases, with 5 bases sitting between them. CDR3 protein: CASSTSSYNEQFF. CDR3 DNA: TGTGCCAGCAGTACGAGCTCCTACAATGAGCAGTTCTTC.

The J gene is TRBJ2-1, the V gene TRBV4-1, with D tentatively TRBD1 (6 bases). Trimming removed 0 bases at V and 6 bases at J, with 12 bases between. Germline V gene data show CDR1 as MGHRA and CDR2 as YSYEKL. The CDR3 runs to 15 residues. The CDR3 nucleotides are TGCGCCAGCAGCCAAGAGCGGCTGGGGGCCAATGAGCAGTTCTTC. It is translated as CASSQERLGANEQFF.

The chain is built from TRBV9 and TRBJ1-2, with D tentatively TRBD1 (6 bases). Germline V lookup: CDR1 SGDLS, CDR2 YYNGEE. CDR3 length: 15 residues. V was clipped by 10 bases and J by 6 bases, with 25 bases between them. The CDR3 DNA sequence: TGTGCCCGCCGCGAGGGGGGGGGCCCAGGTGATGGCTACACCTTC. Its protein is CARREGGGPGDGYTF.

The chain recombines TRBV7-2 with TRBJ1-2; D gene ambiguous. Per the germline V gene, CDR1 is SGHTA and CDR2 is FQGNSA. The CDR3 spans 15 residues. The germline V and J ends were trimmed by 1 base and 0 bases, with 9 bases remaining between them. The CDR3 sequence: CASSLDISANYGYTF. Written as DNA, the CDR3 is TGTGCCAGCAGCTTAGACATCTCAGCTAACTATGGCTACACCTTC.

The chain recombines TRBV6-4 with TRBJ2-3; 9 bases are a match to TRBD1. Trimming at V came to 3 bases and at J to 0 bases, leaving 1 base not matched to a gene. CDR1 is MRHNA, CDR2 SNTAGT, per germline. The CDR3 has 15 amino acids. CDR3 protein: CASSEGQGSTDTQYF. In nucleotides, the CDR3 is TGTGCCAGCAGTGAGGGACAGGGAAGCACAGATACGCAGTATTTT.